This record concerns one T cell receptor beta chain sequence. Its antigen is unknown. CDR1 is KGHSH, CDR2 LQKENI, per germline. The CDR3 has 14 residues. V lost 3 bases, J lost 8 bases, and 7 bases stayed unmatched. This table comes from immunoSEQ multiplex PCR, and its TCRdb copy is limited to in-frame clones, with some not included. The sample holds 100,000 to 150,000 clones, around nine tenths seen once. The data derive from a study of identifying expanded T cells in peripheral blood. Study results and caveats: Two-week clone count variance significantly increased as total template count grew. Approximately 1.1 clones differed between technical replicates, versus around 15 and 19 over time.

Healthy donors had no documented immune events, such as infections, while sampled. This chain links TRBV18 with TRBJ1-3, with 7 bases matching TRBD1. The sample taken for sequencing was blood. The clonotype was recovered from a person aged 18 to 69 in good health. The CDR3 bases are TGTGCCAGCTCACCGACAGGGACTTTCGACACCATATATTTT. It specifies CASSPTGTFDTIYF.